These 12 T cell receptor beta chains share one sample of origin, sequenced in a study of control samples from healthy donors and cancer patients (dated by TCRdb to 2019 to 2021). Library preparation was by the immunoSEQ multiplex PCR assay. Here the immuneACCESS table is served through TCRdb, limited to in-frame sequences with V and J called. Missing clones are a known gap in these copies; in checked studies unresolved V genes cover under half, and the rest lacks a known reason. The sample data list fewer than 200,000 clones, and almost 90% of these were observed just once. The top ten clones comprise around 5.1% of the sample. Sequencing was performed on blood. The source of these receptors is a woman aged 30 to 39 in good health.

The V and J genes are TRBV12-5 and TRBJ1-5, with a possible D match to TRBD1 (5 bases). V was cut by 6 bases and J by 6 bases, with 12 bases left in between. Germline values: CDR1 LGHNT, CDR2 FRNRAP. CDR3 length equals 13 residues. The CDR3 DNA follows: TGTGCTAGTGGCAGGGATTGGGGTCAGCCCCAGCATTTT. Translated, it gives CASGRDWGQPQHF.

V and J are TRBV11-3 and TRBJ2-3, with 10 bases fitting TRBD1. V lost 5 bases and J lost 6; bases outside the gene matches: 8. Per germline, CDR1 SGHNT and CDR2 YENEEA. CDR3 length: 15 amino acids. For the CDR3, the DNA is TGTGCCAGCAGCCGGGGAGGGACAGGGGTGGATACGCAGTATTTT. As protein: CASSRGGTGVDTQYF. Variable domain in full (rest from reference TRBV11-3 and TRBJ2-3): EAGVVQSPRYKIIEKKQPVAFWCNPISGHNTLYWYLQNLGQGPELLIRYENEEAVDDSQLPKDRFSAERLKGVDSTLKIQPAELGDSAVYLCASSRGGTGVDTQYFGPGTRLTVL.

This rearrangement joins TRBV27 to TRBJ1-2; TRBD1 might be the D (5 bases). CDR1 is MNHEY and CDR2 is SMNVEV in the germline V gene (reference sequence). Trimming left V 7 bases short and J 6 bases short, with 15 bases between. This CDR3 region has 13 residues. DNA of the CDR3: TGTGCCAGCAAAGGGGCGGGAGTGCATGGCTACACCTTC. This translates into CASKGAGVHGYTF.

The chain carries TRBV28 and TRBJ1-6; the D gene is possibly TRBD1 (5 bases). V was cut by 6 bases and J by 7 bases, with 13 bases left in between. CDR1 and CDR2 (germline): MDHEN, SYDVKM. CDR3 size: 14 residues. CDR3 amino acids: CASRRDSTNSPLHF. The CDR3 region has the DNA TGTGCCAGCAGACGTGACAGCACGAATTCACCCCTCCACTTT. Full variable domain (missing parts from reference TRBV28 and TRBJ1-6): DVKVTQSSRYLVKRTGEKVFLECVQDMDHENMFWYRQDPGLGLRLIYFSYDVKMKEKGDIPEGYSVSREKKERFSLILESASTNQTSMYLCASRRDSTNSPLHFGNGTRLTVT.

J is TRBJ1-2 and V is TRBV5-1; weak D call: TRBD1 (6 bases). Germline CDR1 is SGHRS and CDR2 is YFSETQ. The CDR3 loop spans 14 amino acids. With 2 bases removed from V and 6 bases from J, the gap between germline ends came to 14 bases. The CDR3 is CASSFSQGQDGYTF. As DNA, the CDR3 is TGCGCCAGCAGCTTCAGTCAGGGGCAAGATGGCTACACCTTC.

This sequence joins TRBV7-2 and TRBJ2-7; 8 bases fit TRBD1. Germline CDR1 is SGHTA and CDR2 is FQGNSA. The CDR3 contains 14 residues. Losses at the gene ends were 5 bases for V and 1 base for J; bases not matched to a gene: 4. CDR3 bases: TGTGCCAGCAGCCCAAGACAGGGGTCCTACGAGCAGTACTTC. Its translation is CASSPRQGSYEQYF. Variable domain in full (rest from reference TRBV7-2 and TRBJ2-7): GAGVSQSPSNKVTEKGKDVELRCDPISGHTALYWYRQSLGQGLEFLIYFQGNSAPDKSGLPSDRFSAERTGGSVSTLTIQRTQQEDSAVYLCASSPRQGSYEQYFGPGTRLTVT.

J is TRBJ2-3 and V is TRBV28, with D perhaps matching TRBD2 (7 bases). CDR1 is MDHEN and CDR2 is SYDVKM in the germline V gene. The V gene lost 2 bases and the J gene lost 0 bases, with 9 bases spanning the gap. There are 15 residues in the CDR3. In DNA form, the CDR3 reads TGTGCCAGCAGTTTAACGGGGGGCAGCACAGATACGCAGTATTTT. Protein product: CASSLTGGSTDTQYF.

This clone was seen a handful of times. The rearrangement uses TRBV10-3 and TRBJ2-3; possible D gene TRBD1, 5 bases. This CDR3 is built from 19 residues. The V gene's germline CDR1 is ENHRY and CDR2 SYGVKD. Between the trimmed V and J ends, which lost 0 bases and 0 bases, there was a span of 19 bases. CDR3 coding DNA: TGTGCCATCAGTGAGTCGGTTGCAGGGCGCACTTCTAGCACAGATACGCAGTATTTT. Amino acid sequence: CAISESVAGRTSSTDTQYF.

The chain links TRBV10-3 to TRBJ1-1; D is possibly TRBD1 (5 bases). Trimming stripped 1 base from V and 1 base from J, with 7 bases between. CDR1 and CDR2 from the germline V gene are ENHRY and SYGVKD. This CDR3 contains 14 residues. The CDR3 bases are TGTGCCATCAGTGAGTACGGGGGGAACACTGAAGCTTTCTTT. Amino acid sequence: CAISEYGGNTEAFF.

CDR3 loop: CASRQGSGGTEAFF. The CDR3 DNA sequence: TGTGCCAGCCGCCAAGGGTCCGGGGGCACTGAAGCTTTCTTT. The chain joins TRBV7-9 to TRBJ1-1, with a tentative D call TRBD1 (5 bases). CDR3 length equals 14 residues. The germline CDR1 and CDR2 sequences are SEHNR and FQNEAQ (reference sequence). The ends were cut back, 8 bases at V and 4 bases at J, with 17 bases in the middle.

This clone was recorded only once. The V and J genes are TRBV29-1 and TRBJ1-2, with D perhaps TRBD1 (6 bases). V lost 4 bases to trimming and J lost 4 bases, with 13 bases between them. The CDR3 runs 13 residues. Germline V gives CDR1 SQVTM, CDR2 ANQGSEA. This chain's CDR3 is CSVGSGTSYGYTF. For the CDR3, the DNA is TGCAGCGTTGGCTCCGGGACAAGCTATGGCTACACCTTC. The whole variable domain, filled in from reference TRBV29-1 and TRBJ1-2, reads SAVISQKPSRDICQRGTSLTIQCQVDSQVTMMFWYRQQPGQSLTLIATANQGSEATYESGFVIDKFPISRPNLTFSTLTVSNMSPEDSSIYLCSVGSGTSYGYTFGSGTRLTVV.

This sequence joins TRBV9 and TRBJ1-4, with TRBD1 matching over 7 bases. J was trimmed by 4 bases and V by 3 bases; bases with no gene match: 12. There are 17 residues in the CDR3. The germline V gene encodes CDR1 SGDLS and CDR2 YYNGEE. DNA for the CDR3: TGTGCCAGCAGCGGCCGGGACAGCCAACACGATAATGAAAAACTGTTTTTT. It specifies CASSGRDSQHDNEKLFF. Full variable domain (remainder filled in from reference TRBV9 and TRBJ1-4): DSGVTQTPKHLITATGQRVTLRCSPRSGDLSVYWYQQSLDQGLQFLIQYYNGEERAKGNILERFSAQQFPDLHSELNLSSLELGDSALYFCASSGRDSQHDNEKLFFGSGTQLSVL.